This T cell receptor beta chain was captured in a study of blood T cell repertoires in COVID-19. Study summary: Whether acute or convalescent, the COVID-19 samples came from the United States, Italy and Spain. T cells, B-cell-depleted T cells, or PBMCs provided the cDNA or gDNA that served as material.

Original processing notes: Scientists estimated how many nucleated cells there were by amplifying reference gene primers. The table came from immunoSEQ multiplex PCR; TCRdb's copy has only in-frame clones and leaves some out. Clonal size and the V and J genes are those of that table, whereas D and trimming came from the DNA. The sample shows some 130,000 clones, about 86% of them seen only once. Germline V gene sequence: CDR1 SGHDN, CDR2 FVKESK. The CDR3 is 14 amino acids. The trim removed 4 bases at V and 5 bases at J, leaving 4 bases unmatched. The gene calls are TRBV14 and TRBJ2-4; 8 nucleotides match TRBD1. Specimen: peripheral blood. This receptor was identified in a woman aged 50 to 65 who had recovered from COVID-19. The CDR3 nucleotides are TGTGCCAGCAGCCCCAGGGGGCGGGAAAACATTCAGTACTTC. Translation gives CASSPRGRENIQYF.